The 30 T cell receptor beta chains reported below all come from one sample, sequenced in a study of blood T cell repertoires in COVID-19. Profiling relied on immunoSEQ multiplex PCR, and the TCRdb table lists in-frame clones only, not all of them. The repertoire has under 200,000 clones, approximately 81% of them found once; the top ten carry 1% to 1.2%. The specimen sequenced was peripheral blood. These receptors originate from a man aged 40-50 years with acute or convalescent COVID-19.

The table lists this clone with a few counts. This rearrangement joins TRBV10-3 to TRBJ1-2, with TRBD1 as a possible D gene (6 bases). Germline V gives CDR1 ENHRY, CDR2 SYGVKD. With 4 bases removed from V and 5 bases from J, the gap between germline ends came to 8 bases. The CDR3 spans 12 residues. CDR3 in DNA: TGTGCCATCAGTGGTCAGGGGTATGGCTACACCTTC. It codes for CAISGQGYGYTF.

The sample holds one count of this clone. This chain joins TRBV2 and TRBJ1-4; TRBD1 matches at 7 bases. The CDR3 loop spans 14 amino acids. The V segment lost 6 bases and the J segment 7 bases; nucleotides outside the gene matches: 8. Germline CDR1 is SNHLY and CDR2 is FYNNEI. CDR3 amino acids: CASRDDRVAEKLFF. The CDR3 DNA follows: TGTGCCAGCAGGGATGACAGGGTGGCTGAAAAACTGTTTTTT.

The chain couples TRBV2 to TRBJ1-1; tentatively, D is TRBD1 (6 bases). V was clipped by 4 bases and J by 4 bases, with 10 bases between them. The CDR3 is made up of 13 amino acids. Germline loops: CDR1 SNHLY, CDR2 FYNNEI. This CDR3 reads CASSVARGTEAFF. For the CDR3, the DNA is TGTGCCAGCAGTGTGGCCAGGGGCACTGAAGCTTTCTTT.

The chain joins TRBV5-5 to TRBJ2-1; 11 bases agree with TRBD2. CDR3 length: 16 amino acids. J was trimmed by 6 bases and V by 1 base; bases with no gene match: 6. Germline CDR1 SGHKS, CDR2 YYEKEE (reference sequence). The CDR3 bases are TGTGCCAGCAGCTTGACCGGGACTAGCGGTTCCAATGAGCAGTTCTTC. It encodes CASSLTGTSGSNEQFF.

The chain employs TRBV3-1 (or the pseudogene TRBV3-2) and TRBJ2-1, with 9 bases lining up with TRBD2. Germline-derived CDR1 and CDR2 are LGHDT and YNNKEL (reference sequence). The CDR3 covers 17 residues. Trimming at V came to 0 bases and at J to 4 bases, leaving 7 bases not matched to a gene. The chain's CDR3 is CASSQDGGLAGYNEQFF. CDR3 sequence (DNA): TGTGCCAGCAGCCAAGATGGAGGGCTAGCGGGGTACAATGAGCAGTTCTTC.

This clone occurred once. The chain couples TRBV5-1 to TRBJ1-2, with D possibly matching TRBD1 (5 bases). CDR1 is SGHRS and CDR2 is YFSETQ in the germline V gene. The ends were cut back, 4 bases at V and 3 bases at J, with 10 bases in the middle. The CDR3 has 13 residues. CDR3 in amino acids: CASSPREDYGYTF. CDR3 DNA sequence: TGCGCCAGCAGCCCCAGGGAAGACTATGGCTACACCTTC.

The V and J genes are TRBV13 and TRBJ2-5, with unresolved D. The ends were cut back, 5 bases at V and 3 bases at J, with 4 bases in the middle. Germline V gene lookup returns CDR1 PRHDT and CDR2 FYEKMQ (reference sequence). The CDR3 covers 11 residues. The CDR3 DNA is TGTGCCAGCAGCCAAAAAGAGACCCAGTACTTC. This sequence encodes CASSQKETQYF.

The gene calls are TRBV18 and TRBJ1-2, with 8 bases fitting TRBD1. The junction had 6 bases not matched to a gene; V was cut back by 2 bases and J by 4 bases. The CDR3 extends over 15 amino acids. CDR1 is KGHSH, CDR2 LQKENI, per germline. The CDR3 DNA is TGTGCCAGCTCACCAGGGACAGGAGAAGGCTATGGCTACACCTTC. This sequence encodes CASSPGTGEGYGYTF.

The chain combines TRBV2 with TRBJ1-4; a possible D gene is TRBD1 (5 bases). V lost 4 bases, J lost 5 bases, and 11 bases lay in between. CDR3 length: 14 residues. Germline V gives CDR1 SNHLY, CDR2 FYNNEI. The CDR3 sequence: CASSAGTGNEKLFF. The CDR3 DNA sequence: TGTGCCAGCAGTGCCGGGACTGGAAATGAAAAACTGTTTTTT.

This sequence joins TRBV28 and TRBJ1-6; D is possibly TRBD1 (6 bases). Trimming took off 3 bases at V and 5 bases at J, with 11 bases between the two ends. CDR3 length: 15 amino acids. Per germline, CDR1 MDHEN and CDR2 SYDVKM. The CDR3 region has the DNA TGTGCCAGCAGTTTGGTAGACAGGAATAATTCACCCCTCCACTTT. This codes for CASSLVDRNNSPLHF.

This chain connects TRBV3-1 (or the pseudogene TRBV3-2) to TRBJ1-2, with 11 bases lining up with TRBD1. The V gene's germline CDR1 is LGHDT and CDR2 YNNKEL (reference sequence). The CDR3 is made up of 15 amino acids. The V and J ends lost 5 bases and 5 bases, in that order; junction bases with no gene match: 7. The CDR3 spells CASSGGTGGRYGYTF. DNA for the CDR3: TGTGCCAGCAGCGGTGGGACAGGGGGACGGTATGGCTACACCTTC.

This clone has a handful of counts. The chain is built from TRBV2 and TRBJ2-3; TRBD1 aligns across 8 bases. CDR1 SNHLY and CDR2 FYNNEI come from the germline V gene. The V segment lost 7 bases and the J segment 2 bases; nucleotides outside the gene matches: 8. This CDR3 is 15 amino acids long. The CDR3 nucleotides read TGTGCCAGCACAGCCGGACAGGGAACCACAGATACGCAGTATTTT. As protein: CASTAGQGTTDTQYF.

J is TRBJ2-7 and V is TRBV5-5, with D possibly being TRBD2 (6 bases). The germline CDR1 and CDR2 sequences are SGHKS and YYEKEE (reference sequence). This CDR3 is built from 16 residues. Trimming pared 4 bases from V and 0 bases from J, leaving 17 bases between. For the CDR3, the DNA is TGTGCCAGCAGCGTGGGCAGGACTACCTCCTCCTACGAGCAGTACTTC. Protein: CASSVGRTTSSYEQYF.

The chain combines TRBV5-5 with TRBJ1-4, with 9 bases matching TRBD1. V lost 1 base and J lost 7; bases outside the gene matches: 2. The CDR3 consists of 14 residues. Germline V gene lookup returns CDR1 SGHKS and CDR2 YYEKEE (reference sequence). CDR3 sequence: CASSLNRGPEKLFF. CDR3 nucleotides: TGTGCCAGCAGCTTGAACAGGGGGCCTGAAAAACTGTTTTTT.

The V call is TRBV7-2, the J call TRBJ2-1; D might be TRBD2 (5 bases). This CDR3 contains 14 residues. V was cut by 4 bases and J by 8 bases, with 15 bases left in between. The germline V gene encodes CDR1 SGHTA and CDR2 FQGNSA. DNA of the CDR3: TGTGCCAGCAGCTCCGCCCGAGACGGGGATGAGCAGTTCTTC. This translates into CASSSARDGDEQFF.

V gene TRBV27 combines with J gene TRBJ1-2; 11 bases line up with TRBD1. This CDR3 is built from 15 residues. CDR1 and CDR2 (germline): MNHEY, SMNVEV (reference sequence). Losses at the gene ends were 6 bases for V and 6 bases for J; bases not matched to a gene: 9. In DNA form, the CDR3 reads TGTGCCAGCAGCCTTACCGGACAGGGGGCTGATGGCTACACCTTC. Protein product: CASSLTGQGADGYTF.

The chain couples TRBV7-8 to TRBJ2-7; 9 nucleotides line up with TRBD1. This CDR3 has 16 amino acids. V shed 2 bases and J 1 base; nucleotides not matched to a gene: 6. The germline CDR1 and CDR2 sequences are SGHVS and FQNEAQ. CDR3 amino acids: CASSLTPGQGSYEQYF. The CDR3 DNA reads as TGTGCCAGCAGCTTAACTCCGGGACAGGGATCCTACGAGCAGTACTTC.

The V gene is TRBV28, the J gene TRBJ2-1; TRBD2 matches at 7 bases. The germline gives CDR1 MDHEN, CDR2 SYDVKM. The CDR3 sequence is 15 residues long. V shed 7 bases, J shed 1 base, and the junction held 7 bases outside the gene matches. CDR3 sequence: CASKVGGSSYNEQFF. In DNA, the CDR3 is TGTGCCAGCAAGGTGGGGGGGTCTTCCTACAATGAGCAGTTCTTC.

CDR3 in DNA: TGCGCCAGCAGCTTAGCGGGGGGGATACAAGAGACCCAGTACTTC. Protein product: CASSLAGGIQETQYF. The chain has TRBV4-1 and TRBJ2-5; 11 bases agree with TRBD2. Germline CDR1 and CDR2: MGHRA and YSYEKL. V lost 5 bases and J lost 2; bases outside the gene matches: 4. The CDR3 totals 15 residues.

The rearrangement joins TRBV6-5 to TRBJ2-5; possibly TRBD2 for D (5 bases). This CDR3 is 13 amino acids long. CDR1 is MNHEY, CDR2 SVGAGI, per germline. Trimming removed 4 bases at V and 4 bases at J, with 10 bases between. Here the CDR3 reads CASSFPGIETQYF. DNA for the CDR3: TGTGCCAGCAGTTTCCCGGGGATAGAGACCCAGTACTTC.

This clone was seen a handful of times. The rearrangement uses TRBV30 and TRBJ1-2, with D hard to call. This CDR3 comprises 11 residues. Trimming took 7 bases from V and 5 from J, leaving 11 bases between them. Germline assignment: CDR1 GTSNPN and CDR2 SVGIG (reference sequence). The CDR3 region is CASNPGYGYTF. The DNA for the CDR3 is TGTGCCTCAAACCCGGGGTATGGCTACACCTTC.

The CDR3 loop reads CASSRAGGPVDTQYF. CDR3 DNA sequence: TGTGCCAGCAGCCGAGCGGGGGGGCCGGTAGATACGCAGTATTTT. The chain is built from TRBV7-8 and TRBJ2-3, with 10 bases lining up with TRBD2. The germline CDR1 and CDR2 sequences are SGHVS and FQNEAQ. The V and J ends lost 5 bases and 5 bases, in that order; junction bases with no gene match: 7. CDR3 length equals 15 residues.

The V call is TRBV7-2, the J call TRBJ1-1; D possibly corresponds to TRBD1 (6 bases). CDR1 and CDR2 from the germline V gene are SGHTA and FQGNSA. V lost 5 bases and J lost 3, with 10 bases in between. The CDR3 sequence is 13 residues long. The CDR3 nucleotides are TGTGCCAGCAGCCAGGGGTCGGACACTGAAGCTTTCTTT. Translation gives CASSQGSDTEAFF.

The V and J genes are TRBV6-1 and TRBJ1-4, with D maybe TRBD1 (6 bases). The ends were cut back, 2 bases at V and 6 bases at J, with 10 bases in the middle. The germline CDR1 and CDR2 sequences are MNHNS and SASEGT. The CDR3 covers 14 residues. Written as DNA, the CDR3 is TGTGCCAGCAGTGAAACAGGGAGCGATGAAAAACTGTTTTTT. Its translation: CASSETGSDEKLFF.

This clone appeared once. J is TRBJ2-1 and V is TRBV6-5; D remains unclear. V was pared by 7 bases and J by 0 bases, with 13 bases between. CDR3 length: 15 residues. Germline CDR1 reads MNHEY; CDR2 reads SVGAGI. CDR3 in DNA: TGTGCCAGCACCTTTGTCCTACTCTCCTACAATGAGCAGTTCTTC. Translation gives CASTFVLLSYNEQFF.

This clone was seen a handful of times. The rearrangement uses TRBV4-2 and TRBJ2-7, with 9 bases aligning to TRBD2. With V trimmed by 0 bases and J by 2 bases, 5 bases remained unmatched. Germline CDR1 LGHNA, CDR2 YNFKEQ. CDR3 size: 16 residues. CDR3 loop: CASSQDSLAGTYEQYF. DNA of the CDR3: TGTGCCAGCAGCCAAGACAGTCTAGCGGGGACCTACGAGCAGTACTTC.

This rearrangement joins TRBV19 to TRBJ2-7, with 10 positions matching TRBD2. Germline V gene lookup returns CDR1 LNHDA and CDR2 SQIVND (reference sequence). The CDR3 has 18 amino acids. Losses at the gene ends were 1 base for V and 3 bases for J; bases not matched to a gene: 12. In DNA, the CDR3 is TGTGCCAGTAGTATAGGGACCAGCGGGGGGGCACGCTACTACGAGCAGTACTTC. Its protein is CASSIGTSGGARYYEQYF.

This clone was found once. The genes are TRBV14 and TRBJ2-2, with 13 bases lining up with TRBD2. Germline V gene data show CDR1 as SGHDN and CDR2 as FVKESK. The CDR3 loop spans 19 amino acids. With 4 bases clipped from V and 4 bases from J, the junction kept 12 bases outside the gene matches. The CDR3: CASSPLTGGLAGSTGELFF. CDR3 bases: TGTGCCAGCAGCCCCTTGACAGGGGGACTAGCGGGGAGCACCGGGGAGCTGTTTTTT. The full variable domain, rest sourced from reference TRBV14 and TRBJ2-2, is EAGVTQFPSHSVIEKGQTVTLRCDPISGHDNLYWYRRVMGKEIKFLLHFVKESKQDESGMPNNRFLAERTGGTYSTLKVQPAELEDSGVYFCASSPLTGGLAGSTGELFFGEGSRLTVL.

CDR3 loop: CASSYGTEAFF. In nucleotides, the CDR3 is TGTGCCAGCAGCTACGGGACTGAAGCTTTCTTT. The rearrangement links TRBV11-2 to TRBJ1-1; D not certain. The germline V and J ends were trimmed by 4 bases and 5 bases, with 5 bases remaining between them. The CDR3 has 11 residues. CDR1 and CDR2 (germline): SGHAT, FQNNGV.

With regard to this clone: In the same sample, other DNA sequences code for this CDR3. This sequence joins TRBV6-5 and TRBJ2-3; TRBD2 matches at 8 bases. Germline CDR1 reads MNHEY; CDR2 reads SVGAGI. V shed 6 bases, J shed 1 base, and the junction held 0 bases outside the gene matches. The CDR3 loop spans 13 amino acids. The CDR3 spells CASRLAGTDTQYF. CDR3 nucleotides: TGTGCCAGCAGACTAGCGGGCACAGATACGCAGTATTTT.